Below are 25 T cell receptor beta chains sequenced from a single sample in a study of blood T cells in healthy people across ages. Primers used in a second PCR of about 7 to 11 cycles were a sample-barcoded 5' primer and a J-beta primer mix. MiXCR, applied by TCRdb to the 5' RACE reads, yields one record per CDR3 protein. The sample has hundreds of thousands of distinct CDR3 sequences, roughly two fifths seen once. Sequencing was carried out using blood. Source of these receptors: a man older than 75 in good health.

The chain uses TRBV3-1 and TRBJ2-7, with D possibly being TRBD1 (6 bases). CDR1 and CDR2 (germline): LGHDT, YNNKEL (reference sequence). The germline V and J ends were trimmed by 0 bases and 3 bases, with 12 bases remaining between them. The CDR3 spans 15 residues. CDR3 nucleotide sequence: TGTGCCAGCAGCCAAGACCTAGGACAGTACTACGAGCAGTACTTC. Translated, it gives CASSQDLGQYYEQYF.

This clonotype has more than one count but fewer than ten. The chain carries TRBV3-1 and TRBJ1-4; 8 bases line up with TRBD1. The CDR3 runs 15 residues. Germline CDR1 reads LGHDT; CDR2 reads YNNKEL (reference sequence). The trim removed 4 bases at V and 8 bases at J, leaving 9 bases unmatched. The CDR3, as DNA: TGTGCCAGCAGCCTCCGGACAGGGACGGGCGAAAAACTGTTTTTT. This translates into CASSLRTGTGEKLFF.

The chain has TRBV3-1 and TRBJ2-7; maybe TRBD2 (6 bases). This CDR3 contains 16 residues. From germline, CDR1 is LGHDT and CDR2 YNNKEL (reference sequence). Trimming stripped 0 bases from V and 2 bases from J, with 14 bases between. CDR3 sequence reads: CASSQDLAGPPYEQYF. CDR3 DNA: TGTGCCAGCAGCCAAGACCTGGCGGGGCCCCCCTACGAGCAGTACTTC.

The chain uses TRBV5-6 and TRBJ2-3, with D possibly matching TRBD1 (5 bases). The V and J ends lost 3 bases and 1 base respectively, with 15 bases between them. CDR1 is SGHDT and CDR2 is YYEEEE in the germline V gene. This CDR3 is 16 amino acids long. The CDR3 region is CASSSRTLRGTDTQYF. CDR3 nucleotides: TGTGCCAGCAGCTCCCGGACACTCCGAGGCACAGATACGCAGTATTTT.

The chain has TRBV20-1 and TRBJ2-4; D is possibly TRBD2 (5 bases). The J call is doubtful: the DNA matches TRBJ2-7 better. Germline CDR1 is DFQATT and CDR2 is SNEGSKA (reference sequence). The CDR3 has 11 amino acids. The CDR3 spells CSAAPGYEQYF. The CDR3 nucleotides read TGCAGTGCCGCCCCGGGATACGAGCAGTACTTC.

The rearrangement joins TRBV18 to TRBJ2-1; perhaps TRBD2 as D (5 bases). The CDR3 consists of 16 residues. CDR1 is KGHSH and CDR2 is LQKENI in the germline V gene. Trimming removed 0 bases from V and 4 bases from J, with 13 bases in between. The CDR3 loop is CASSPPSGIGYNEQFF. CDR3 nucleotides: TGTGCCAGCTCACCACCGAGCGGAATTGGTTACAATGAGCAGTTCTTC.

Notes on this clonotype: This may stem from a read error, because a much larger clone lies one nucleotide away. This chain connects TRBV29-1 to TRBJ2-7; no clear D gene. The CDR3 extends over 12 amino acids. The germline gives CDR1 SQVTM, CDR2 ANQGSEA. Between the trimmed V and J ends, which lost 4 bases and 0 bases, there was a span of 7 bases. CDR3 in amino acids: CSVVTASYEQYF. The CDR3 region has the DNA TGCAGCGTTGTAACGGCCTCCTACGAGCAGTACTTC.

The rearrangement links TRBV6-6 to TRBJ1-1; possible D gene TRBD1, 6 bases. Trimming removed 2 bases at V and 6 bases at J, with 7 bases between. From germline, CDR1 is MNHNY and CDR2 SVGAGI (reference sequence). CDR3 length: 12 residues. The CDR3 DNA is TGTGCCAGCAGTTACGGGGGGCCTGAAGCTTTCTTT. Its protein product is CASSYGGPEAFF.

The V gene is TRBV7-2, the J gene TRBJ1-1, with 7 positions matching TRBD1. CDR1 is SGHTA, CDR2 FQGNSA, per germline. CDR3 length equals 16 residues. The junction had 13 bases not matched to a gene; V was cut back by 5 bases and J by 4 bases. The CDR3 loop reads CASSARARQGFTEAFF. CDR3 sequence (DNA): TGTGCCAGCAGCGCCCGTGCTAGACAGGGATTCACTGAAGCTTTCTTT. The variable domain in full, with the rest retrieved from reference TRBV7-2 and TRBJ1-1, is GAGVSQSPSNKVTEKGKDVELRCDPISGHTALYWYRQSLGQGLEFLIYFQGNSAPDKSGLPSDRFSAERTGGSVSTLTIQRTQQEDSAVYLCASSARARQGFTEAFFGQGTRLTVV.

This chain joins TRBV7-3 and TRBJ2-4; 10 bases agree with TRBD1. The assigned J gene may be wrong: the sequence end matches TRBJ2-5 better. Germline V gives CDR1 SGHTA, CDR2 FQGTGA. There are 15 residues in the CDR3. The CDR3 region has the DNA TGTGCCAGCAGCTTCTCCGGGACAGGGGATGAGACCCAGTACTTC. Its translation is CASSFSGTGDETQYF.

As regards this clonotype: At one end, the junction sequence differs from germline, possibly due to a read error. This chain's CDR3 is CASSDSIRNTEAFF. In nucleotides, the CDR3 is TGTGCCAGCAGTGACTCGATTCGGAACACTGAAGCTTTCTTT. J is TRBJ1-1 and V is TRBV6-5; D is uncertain. Germline V lookup: CDR1 MNHEY, CDR2 SVGAGI. The CDR3 consists of 14 residues.

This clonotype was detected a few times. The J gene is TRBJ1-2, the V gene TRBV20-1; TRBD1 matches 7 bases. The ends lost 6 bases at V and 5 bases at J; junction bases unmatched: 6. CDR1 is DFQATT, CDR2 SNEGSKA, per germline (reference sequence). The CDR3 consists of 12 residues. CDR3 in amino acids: CSARQGEYGYTF. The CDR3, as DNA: TGCAGTGCCCGACAGGGCGAATATGGCTACACCTTC.

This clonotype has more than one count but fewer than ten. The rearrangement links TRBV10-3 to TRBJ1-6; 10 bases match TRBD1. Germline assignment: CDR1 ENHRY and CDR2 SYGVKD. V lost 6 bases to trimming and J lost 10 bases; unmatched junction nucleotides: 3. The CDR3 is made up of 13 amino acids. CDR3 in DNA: TGTGCCATCAGCCCGACAGGGGGCTCACCCCTCCACTTT. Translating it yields CAISPTGGSPLHF.

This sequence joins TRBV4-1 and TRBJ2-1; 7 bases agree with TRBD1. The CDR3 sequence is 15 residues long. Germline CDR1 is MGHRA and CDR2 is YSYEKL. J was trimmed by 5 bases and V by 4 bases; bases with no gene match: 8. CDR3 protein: CASSLRDSWDNEQFF. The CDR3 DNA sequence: TGCGCCAGCAGCCTCCGGGACAGCTGGGACAATGAGCAGTTCTTC.

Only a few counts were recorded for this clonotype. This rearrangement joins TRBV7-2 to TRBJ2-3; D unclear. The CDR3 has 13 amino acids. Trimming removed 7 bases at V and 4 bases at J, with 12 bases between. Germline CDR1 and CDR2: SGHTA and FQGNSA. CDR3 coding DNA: TGTGCCAGCATCGATTGGAGCTCAGATACGCAGTATTTT. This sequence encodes CASIDWSSDTQYF.

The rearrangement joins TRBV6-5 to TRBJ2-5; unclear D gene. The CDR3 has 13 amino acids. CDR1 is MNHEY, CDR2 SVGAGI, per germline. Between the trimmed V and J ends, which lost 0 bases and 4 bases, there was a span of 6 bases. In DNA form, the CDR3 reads TGTGCCAGCAGTTACTCGATTGCAGAGACCCAGTACTTC. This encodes CASSYSIAETQYF.

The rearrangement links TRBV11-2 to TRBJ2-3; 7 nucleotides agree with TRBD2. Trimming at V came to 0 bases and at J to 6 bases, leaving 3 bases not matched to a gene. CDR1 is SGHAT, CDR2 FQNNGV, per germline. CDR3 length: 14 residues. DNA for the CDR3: TGTGCCAGCAGCTTAGAGGCGCGGGGGGATACGCAGTATTTT. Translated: CASSLEARGDTQYF.

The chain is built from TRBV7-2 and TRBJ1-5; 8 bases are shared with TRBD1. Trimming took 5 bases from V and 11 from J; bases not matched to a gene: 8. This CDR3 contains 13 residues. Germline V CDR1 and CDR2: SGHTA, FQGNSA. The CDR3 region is CASSPPTGGTQHF. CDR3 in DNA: TGTGCCAGCAGCCCACCAACAGGGGGGACCCAGCATTTT.

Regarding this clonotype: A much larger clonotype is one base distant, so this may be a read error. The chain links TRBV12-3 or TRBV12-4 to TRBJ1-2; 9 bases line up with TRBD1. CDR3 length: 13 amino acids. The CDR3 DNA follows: TGTGCCGGCAGCACGGACAGGGGCTATGGCTACACCTTC. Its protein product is CAGSTDRGYGYTF.

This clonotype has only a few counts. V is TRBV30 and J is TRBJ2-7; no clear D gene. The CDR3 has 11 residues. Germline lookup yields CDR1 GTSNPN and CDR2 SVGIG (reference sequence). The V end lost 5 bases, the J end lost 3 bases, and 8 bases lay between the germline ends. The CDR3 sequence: CAWARIYEQYF. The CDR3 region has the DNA TGTGCCTGGGCCAGGATCTACGAGCAGTACTTC.

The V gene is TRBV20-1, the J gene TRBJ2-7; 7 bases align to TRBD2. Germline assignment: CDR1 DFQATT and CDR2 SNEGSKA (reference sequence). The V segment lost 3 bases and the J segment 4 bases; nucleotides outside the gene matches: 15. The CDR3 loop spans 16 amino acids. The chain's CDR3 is CSASDVLGGPKYEQYF. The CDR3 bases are TGCAGTGCTAGTGATGTCTTGGGAGGGCCAAAGTACGAGCAGTACTTC.

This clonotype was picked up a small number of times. CDR3 sequence: CASSQAVRLAGGPGYEQYF. CDR3 sequence (DNA): TGTGCCAGCAGCCAAGCGGTTAGGCTAGCGGGAGGGCCGGGCTACGAGCAGTACTTC. The V and J genes are TRBV3-1 and TRBJ2-7, with 12 bases identical to TRBD2. The V segment lost 1 base and the J segment 3 bases; nucleotides outside the gene matches: 13. Germline lookup yields CDR1 LGHDT and CDR2 YNNKEL (reference sequence). This CDR3 contains 19 residues.

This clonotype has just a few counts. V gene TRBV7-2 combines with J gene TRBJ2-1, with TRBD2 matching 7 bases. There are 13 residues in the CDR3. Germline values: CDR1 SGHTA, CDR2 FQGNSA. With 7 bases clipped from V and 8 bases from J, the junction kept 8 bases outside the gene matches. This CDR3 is CASMGGGIHEQFF. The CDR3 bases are TGTGCCAGCATGGGGGGGGGGATCCATGAGCAGTTCTTC. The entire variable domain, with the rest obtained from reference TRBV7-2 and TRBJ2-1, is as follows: GAGVSQSPSNKVTEKGKDVELRCDPISGHTALYWYRQSLGQGLEFLIYFQGNSAPDKSGLPSDRFSAERTGGSVSTLTIQRTQQEDSAVYLCASMGGGIHEQFFGPGTRLTVL.

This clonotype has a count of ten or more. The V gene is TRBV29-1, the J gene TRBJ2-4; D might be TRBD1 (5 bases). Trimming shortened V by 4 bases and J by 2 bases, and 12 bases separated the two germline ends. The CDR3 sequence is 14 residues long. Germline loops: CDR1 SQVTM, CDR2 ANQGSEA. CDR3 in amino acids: CSVGQGGSKNIQYF. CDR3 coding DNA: TGCAGCGTTGGTCAGGGTGGTTCCAAAAACATTCAGTACTTC.

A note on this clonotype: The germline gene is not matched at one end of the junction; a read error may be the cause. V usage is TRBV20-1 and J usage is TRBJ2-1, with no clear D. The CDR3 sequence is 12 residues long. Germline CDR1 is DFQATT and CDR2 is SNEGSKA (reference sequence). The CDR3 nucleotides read TGCAGTCCTAGTGCTAATGGGAATGAGCAGTTCTTC. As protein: CSPSANGNEQFF.